These 5 T cell receptor beta chains were sequenced from one sample in a study of blood T cell repertoires in COVID-19. Method: immunoSEQ multiplex PCR; TCRdb's copy keeps in-frame clones and lacks some. The table includes roughly 230,000 clones, about 90% detected once. Sequencing was performed on peripheral blood. The receptors derive from a woman in her sixties or seventies with COVID-19, enrolled during active disease.

The chain couples TRBV6-2 or TRBV6-3 to TRBJ1-2; maybe TRBD1 (5 bases). The length of the CDR3 is 15 residues. The V end was cut by 2 bases, the J end by 2 bases, with 12 bases between. In germline, CDR1 is MNHEY, CDR2 SVGEGT. The CDR3 loop reads CASSYPRTGNYGYTF. CDR3 in DNA: TGTGCCAGCAGTTACCCCAGAACAGGCAACTATGGCTACACCTTC.

This chain uses TRBV4-3 with TRBJ1-2, with a tentative D call TRBD1 (5 bases). The CDR3 covers 14 residues. V lost 0 bases, J lost 4 bases, and 9 bases lay in between. The germline V gene has CDR1 LGHNA and CDR2 YSLEER. CDR3 protein: CASSQDGAGYGYTF. CDR3 coding DNA: TGCGCCAGCAGCCAAGATGGGGCAGGCTATGGCTACACCTTC.

The chain couples TRBV5-1 to TRBJ1-1; TRBD1 aligns across 7 bases. With 3 bases clipped from V and 4 bases from J, the junction kept 6 bases outside the gene matches. Germline V CDR1 and CDR2: SGHRS, YFSETQ. CDR3 size: 14 residues. CDR3 loop: CASSSQGFGTEAFF. Written as DNA, the CDR3 is TGCGCCAGCAGCTCACAGGGGTTCGGCACTGAAGCTTTCTTT.

This sequence joins TRBV27 and TRBJ2-7, with TRBD1 as a possible D gene (5 bases). CDR1 and CDR2 from the germline V gene are MNHEY and SMNVEV (reference sequence). Trimming took off 3 bases at V and 0 bases at J, with 9 bases between the two ends. This CDR3 is built from 14 residues. DNA of the CDR3: TGTGCCAGCAGTTTTGTTAGGGGCTCCTACGAGCAGTACTTC. Translation gives CASSFVRGSYEQYF.

V usage is TRBV3-1 (or the pseudogene TRBV3-2) and J usage is TRBJ1-1; perhaps TRBD1 as D (6 bases). V was clipped by 4 bases and J by 6 bases, with 18 bases between them. Germline loops: CDR1 LGHDT, CDR2 YNNKEL (reference sequence). The CDR3 is 15 amino acids. CDR3 DNA: TGTGCCAGCAGCCGTAGACAGGTGCCTCTCGCTGAAGCTTTCTTT. Its translation is CASSRRQVPLAEAFF.